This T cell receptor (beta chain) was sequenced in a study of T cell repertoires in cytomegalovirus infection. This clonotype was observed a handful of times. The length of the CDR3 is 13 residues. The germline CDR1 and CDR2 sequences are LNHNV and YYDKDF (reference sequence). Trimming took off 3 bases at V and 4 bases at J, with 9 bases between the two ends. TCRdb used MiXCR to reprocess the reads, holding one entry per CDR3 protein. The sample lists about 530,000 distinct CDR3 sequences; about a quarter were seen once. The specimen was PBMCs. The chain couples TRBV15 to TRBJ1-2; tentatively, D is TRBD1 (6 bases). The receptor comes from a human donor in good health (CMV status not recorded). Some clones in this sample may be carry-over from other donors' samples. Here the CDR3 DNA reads TGTGCCACCAGCAGCAGGGGAGGCTATGGCTACACCTTC. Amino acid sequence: CATSSRGGYGYTF.